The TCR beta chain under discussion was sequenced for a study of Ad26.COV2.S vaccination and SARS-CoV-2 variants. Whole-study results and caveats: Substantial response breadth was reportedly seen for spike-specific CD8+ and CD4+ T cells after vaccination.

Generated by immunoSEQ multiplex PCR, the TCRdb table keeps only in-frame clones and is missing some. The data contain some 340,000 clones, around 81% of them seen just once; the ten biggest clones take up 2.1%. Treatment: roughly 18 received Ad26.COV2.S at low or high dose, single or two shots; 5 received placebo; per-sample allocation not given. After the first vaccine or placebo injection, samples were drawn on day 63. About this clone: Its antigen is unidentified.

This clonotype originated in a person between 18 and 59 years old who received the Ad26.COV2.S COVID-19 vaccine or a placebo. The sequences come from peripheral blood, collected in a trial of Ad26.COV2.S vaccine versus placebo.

In DNA, the CDR3 is TGTGCCAGCAGTAGACAGAGCGTCCTCTCCTACGAGCAGTACTTC. This gives the protein CASSRQSVLSYEQYF. The chain carries TRBV6-5 and TRBJ2-7, with D perhaps TRBD1 (5 bases). The germline V gene has CDR1 MNHEY and CDR2 SVGAGI. CDR3 size: 15 residues. V was shortened by 5 bases and J by 0 bases, with 14 bases between the two germline ends.